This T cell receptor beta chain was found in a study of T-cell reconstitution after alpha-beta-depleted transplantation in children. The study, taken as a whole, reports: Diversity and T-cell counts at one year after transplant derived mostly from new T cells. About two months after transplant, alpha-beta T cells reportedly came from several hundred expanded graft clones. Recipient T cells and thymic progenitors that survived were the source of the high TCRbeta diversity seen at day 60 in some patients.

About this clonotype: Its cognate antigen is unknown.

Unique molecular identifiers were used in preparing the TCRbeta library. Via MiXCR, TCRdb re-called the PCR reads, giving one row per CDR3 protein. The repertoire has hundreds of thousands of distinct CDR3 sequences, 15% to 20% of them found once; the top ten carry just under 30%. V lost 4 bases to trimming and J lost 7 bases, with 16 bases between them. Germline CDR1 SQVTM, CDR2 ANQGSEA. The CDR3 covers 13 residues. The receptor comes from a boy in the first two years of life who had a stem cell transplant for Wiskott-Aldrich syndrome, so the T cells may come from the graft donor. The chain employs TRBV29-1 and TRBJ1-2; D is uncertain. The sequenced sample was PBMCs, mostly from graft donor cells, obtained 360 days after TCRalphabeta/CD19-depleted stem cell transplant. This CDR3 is CSVANLGSTGYTF. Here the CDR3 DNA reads TGCAGCGTTGCTAACCTCGGATCAACTGGCTACACCTTC.